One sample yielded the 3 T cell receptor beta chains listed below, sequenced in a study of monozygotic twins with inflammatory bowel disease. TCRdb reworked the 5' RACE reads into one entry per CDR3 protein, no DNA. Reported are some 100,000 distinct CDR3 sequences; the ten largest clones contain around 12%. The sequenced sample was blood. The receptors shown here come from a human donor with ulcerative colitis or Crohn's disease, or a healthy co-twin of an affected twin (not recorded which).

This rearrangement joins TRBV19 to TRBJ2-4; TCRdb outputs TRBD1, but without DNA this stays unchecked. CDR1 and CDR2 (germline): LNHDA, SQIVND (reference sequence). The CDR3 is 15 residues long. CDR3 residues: CASSRTGTAKNIQYF.

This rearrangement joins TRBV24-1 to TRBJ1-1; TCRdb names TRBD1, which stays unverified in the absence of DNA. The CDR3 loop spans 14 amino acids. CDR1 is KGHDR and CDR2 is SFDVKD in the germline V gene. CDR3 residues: CAIRPGQGDTEAFF.

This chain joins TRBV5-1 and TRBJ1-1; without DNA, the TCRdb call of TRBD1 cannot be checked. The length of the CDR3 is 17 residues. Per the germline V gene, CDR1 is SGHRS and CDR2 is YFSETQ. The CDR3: CASSLTPEDGANTEAFF. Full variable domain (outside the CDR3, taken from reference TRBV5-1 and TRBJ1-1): KAGVTQTPRYLIKTRGQQVTLSCSPISGHRSVSWYQQTPGQGLQFLFEYFSETQRNKGNFPGRFSGRQFSNSRSEMNVSTLELGDSALYLCASSLTPEDGANTEAFFGQGTRLTVV.